The text below deals with one T cell receptor beta chain. Its antigen remains unknown. Researchers took RNA transcripts and amplified the TCR beta CDR3 regions from them. When the TCR CDR3 underwent first-round RT-PCR, the HTBI primer set was used. TCRdb itself ran the multiplex PCR reads through MiXCR, one entry per CDR3 protein. The sample has 200,000 or so distinct CDR3 sequences, about a sixth seen once. The V gene end was trimmed by 6 bases and the J gene end by 7 bases; junction bases not matched to a gene: 6. CDR1 SNHLY and CDR2 FYNNEI come from the germline V gene. This CDR3 has 14 amino acids. The source of the sample is a study of T cells in Graves' hyperthyroidism and ophthalmopathy. Study results and limitations: Blood also carried most thyroid clonotypes expanded above 0.001. Ophthalmopathy, as predicted by the model, came a median 6.5 months after the prediction.

The source is a woman in her 50s with Graves' hyperthyroidism. The chain employs TRBV2 and TRBJ1-5; 10 bases are shared with TRBD1. The sample consisted of blood. CDR3 nucleotides: TGTGCCAGCAGCGGGACAGGGGAAGGGCAGCCCCAGCATTTT. Amino acid sequence: CASSGTGEGQPQHF.